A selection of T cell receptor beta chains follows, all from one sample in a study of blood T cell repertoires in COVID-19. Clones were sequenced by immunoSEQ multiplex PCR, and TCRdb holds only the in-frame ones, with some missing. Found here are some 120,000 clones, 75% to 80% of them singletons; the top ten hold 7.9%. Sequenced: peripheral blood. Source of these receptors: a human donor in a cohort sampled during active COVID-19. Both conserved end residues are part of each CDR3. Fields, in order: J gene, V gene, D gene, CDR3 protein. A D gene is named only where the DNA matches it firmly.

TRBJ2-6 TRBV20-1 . CSASIPGVGANVLTF
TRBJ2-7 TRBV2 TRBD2 CASYSGGEQYF
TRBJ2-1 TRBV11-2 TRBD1 CASSGVGPGTGSYNEQFF
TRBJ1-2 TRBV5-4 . CASSSPAGGFYYGYTF
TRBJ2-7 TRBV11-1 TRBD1 CASSPKGDSYEQYF
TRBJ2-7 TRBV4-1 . CASSPSWRSYEQYF
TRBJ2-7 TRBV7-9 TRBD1 CASSPSGTGVEQYF
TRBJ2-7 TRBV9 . CASSVRDKYEQYF
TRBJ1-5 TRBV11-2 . CASSLDQGRHQPQHF
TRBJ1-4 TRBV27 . CASSLEGGGKLFF
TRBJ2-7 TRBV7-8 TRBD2 CASSSVLAGYEQYF
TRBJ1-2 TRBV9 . CASSPQGGDYGYTF
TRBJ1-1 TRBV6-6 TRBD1 CATGQGGSVGEAFF
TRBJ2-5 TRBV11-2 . CASSPISGETQYF
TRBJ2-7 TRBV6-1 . CASSEASILAGFHEQYF
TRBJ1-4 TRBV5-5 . CASSFEGLRSEKLFF
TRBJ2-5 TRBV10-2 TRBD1 CASRPSRDREGGETQYF
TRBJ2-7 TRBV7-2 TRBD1 CASSASWDSSYEQYF
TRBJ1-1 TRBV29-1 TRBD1 CSTGQGYYTEAFF
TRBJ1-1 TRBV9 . CASSVEKGGATEAFF
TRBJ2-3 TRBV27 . CASSRFDTQYF
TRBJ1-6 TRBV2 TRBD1 CASNISPGQGSSSPLHF
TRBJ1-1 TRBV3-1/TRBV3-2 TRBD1 CASSQQGAWGTEAFF
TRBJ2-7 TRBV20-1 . CSASITVSYEQYF
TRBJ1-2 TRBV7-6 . CASSSSGGAGGGYTF
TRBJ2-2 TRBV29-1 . CSVEDAGFNTGELFF
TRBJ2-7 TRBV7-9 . CASSLQGTGHEQYF
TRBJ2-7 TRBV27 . CASSPLGLEQYF
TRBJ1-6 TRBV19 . CASSIAEVRSPLHF
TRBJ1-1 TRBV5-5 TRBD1 CASSPRTGAFEAFF
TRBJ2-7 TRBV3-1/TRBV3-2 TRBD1 CASTGTGTYEQYF
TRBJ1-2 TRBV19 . CASSSAGWGQGDGYTF
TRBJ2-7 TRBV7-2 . CASSFTGFHEQYF
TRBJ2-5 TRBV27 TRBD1 CASSNTGDGETQYF
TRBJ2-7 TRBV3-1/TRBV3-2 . CASSQDPTGPYEQYF
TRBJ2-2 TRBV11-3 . CASSWAGVTGELFF
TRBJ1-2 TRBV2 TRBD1 CASSEYPTGQGRGYTF
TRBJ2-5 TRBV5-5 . CASTGLTGTQETQYF
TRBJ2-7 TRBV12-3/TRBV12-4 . CASSFWRGEQYF
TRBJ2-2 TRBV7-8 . CASSLGVAVMNTGELFF
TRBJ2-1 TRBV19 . CASSISGPSYNEQFF
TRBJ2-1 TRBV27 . CASSWTTYNEQFF